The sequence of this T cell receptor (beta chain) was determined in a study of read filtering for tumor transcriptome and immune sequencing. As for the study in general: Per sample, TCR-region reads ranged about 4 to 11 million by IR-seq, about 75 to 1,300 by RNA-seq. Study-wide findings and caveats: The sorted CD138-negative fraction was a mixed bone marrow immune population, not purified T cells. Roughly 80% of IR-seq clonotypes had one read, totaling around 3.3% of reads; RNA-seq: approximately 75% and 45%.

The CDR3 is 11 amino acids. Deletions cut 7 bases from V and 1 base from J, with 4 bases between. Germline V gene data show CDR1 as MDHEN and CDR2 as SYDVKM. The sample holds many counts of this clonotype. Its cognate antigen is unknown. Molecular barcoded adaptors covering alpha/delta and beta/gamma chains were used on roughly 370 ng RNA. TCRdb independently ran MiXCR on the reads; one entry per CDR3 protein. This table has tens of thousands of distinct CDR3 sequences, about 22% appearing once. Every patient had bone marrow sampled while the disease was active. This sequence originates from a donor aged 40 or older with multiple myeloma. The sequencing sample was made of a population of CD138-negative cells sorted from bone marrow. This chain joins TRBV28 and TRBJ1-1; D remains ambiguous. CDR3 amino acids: CASITNTEAFF. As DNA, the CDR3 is TGTGCCAGCATTACGAACACTGAAGCTTTCTTT.